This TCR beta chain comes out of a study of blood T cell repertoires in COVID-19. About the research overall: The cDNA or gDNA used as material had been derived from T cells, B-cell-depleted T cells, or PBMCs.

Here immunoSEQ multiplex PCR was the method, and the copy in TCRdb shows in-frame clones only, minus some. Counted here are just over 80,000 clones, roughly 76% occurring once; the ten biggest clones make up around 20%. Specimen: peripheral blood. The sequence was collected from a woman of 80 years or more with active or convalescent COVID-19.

The CDR3: CASGLIGGHNSPLHF. CDR3 DNA sequence: TGTGCTAGTGGTTTAATAGGGGGCCATAATTCACCCCTCCACTTT. The chain joins TRBV12-5 to TRBJ1-6; 7 nucleotides line up with TRBD1. The ends lost 3 bases at V and 5 bases at J; junction bases unmatched: 4. The CDR3 loop spans 15 amino acids. Germline assignment: CDR1 LGHNT and CDR2 FRNRAP.